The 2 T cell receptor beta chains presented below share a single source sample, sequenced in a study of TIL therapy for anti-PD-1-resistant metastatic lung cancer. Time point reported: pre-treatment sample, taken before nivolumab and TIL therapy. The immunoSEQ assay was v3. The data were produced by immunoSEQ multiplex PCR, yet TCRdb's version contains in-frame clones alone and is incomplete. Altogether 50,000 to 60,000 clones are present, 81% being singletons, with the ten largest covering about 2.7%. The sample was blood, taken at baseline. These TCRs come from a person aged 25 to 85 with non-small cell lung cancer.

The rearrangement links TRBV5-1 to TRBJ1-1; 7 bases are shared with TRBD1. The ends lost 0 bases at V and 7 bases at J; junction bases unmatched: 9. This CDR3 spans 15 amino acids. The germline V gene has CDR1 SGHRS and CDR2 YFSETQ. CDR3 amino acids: CASSLEGQMIDEAFF. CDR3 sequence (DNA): TGCGCCAGCAGCTTGGAGGGACAGATGATTGATGAAGCTTTCTTT.

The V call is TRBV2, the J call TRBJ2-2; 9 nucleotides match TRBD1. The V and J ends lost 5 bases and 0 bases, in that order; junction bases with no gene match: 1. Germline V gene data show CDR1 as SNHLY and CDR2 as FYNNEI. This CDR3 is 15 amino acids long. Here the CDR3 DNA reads TGTGCCAGCAGTCGGACAGGGGCGAACACCGGGGAGCTGTTTTTT. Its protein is CASSRTGANTGELFF.